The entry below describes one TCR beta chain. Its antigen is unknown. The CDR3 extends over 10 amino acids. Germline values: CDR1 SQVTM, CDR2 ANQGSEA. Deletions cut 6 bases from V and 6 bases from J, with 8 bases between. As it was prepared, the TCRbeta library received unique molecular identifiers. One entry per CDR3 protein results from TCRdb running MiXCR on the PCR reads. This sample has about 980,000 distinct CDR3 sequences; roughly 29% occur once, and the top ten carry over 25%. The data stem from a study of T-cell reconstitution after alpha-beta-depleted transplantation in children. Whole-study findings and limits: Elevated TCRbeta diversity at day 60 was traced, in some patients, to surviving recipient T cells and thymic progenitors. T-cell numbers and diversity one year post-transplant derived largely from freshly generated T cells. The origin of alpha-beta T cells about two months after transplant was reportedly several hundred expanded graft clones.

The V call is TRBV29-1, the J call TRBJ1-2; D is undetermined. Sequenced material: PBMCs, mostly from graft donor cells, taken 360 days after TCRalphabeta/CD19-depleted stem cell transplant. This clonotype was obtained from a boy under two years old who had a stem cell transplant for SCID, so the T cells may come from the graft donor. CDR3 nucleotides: TGCAGCGTCGCCCGGGATGGCTACACCTTC. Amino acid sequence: CSVARDGYTF.